This is a list of T cell receptor beta chains from one sample in a study of T cell responses to AZD1222 COVID-19 vaccine. The data were produced by immunoSEQ multiplex PCR, yet TCRdb's version contains in-frame clones alone and is incomplete. The repertoire consists of about 67,000 clones, with approximately 81% occurring once and the leading ten covering about 20%. Sequences were derived from peripheral blood, sampled on day 0 of AZD1222 vaccination. These receptors were taken from an adult in good health. The CDR3 runs from the conserved cysteine through the conserved F or W. Each record gives: D gene, J gene, V gene, clone size, CDR3 DNA, CDR3 protein. The D gene is left open where the match is weak. The size field is filled for only some rows; it gives once, few, many or a size class.

>-|TRBJ1-1|TRBV6-5|-
TGTGCCAGCATCCAAGACGGGAACACTGAAGCTTTCTTT
CASIQDGNTEAFF
>TRBD2|TRBJ2-5|TRBV29-1|-
TGCAGCGTTCTAGCGGGACGTGAGACCCAGTACTTC
CSVLAGRETQYF
>-|TRBJ1-2|TRBV2|-
TGTGCCAGCAGTCAAGGACTGGCGGACTATGGCTACACCTTC
CASSQGLADYGYTF
>-|TRBJ1-2|TRBV30|-
TGTGCCTGGACTCTCATCCCAGGAGGTGGCTACACCTTC
CAWTLIPGGGYTF
>TRBD1|TRBJ2-7|TRBV18|-
TGTGCCAGCTCACCCACCTTAGAAGACAGGGCGCAGTACTTC
CASSPTLEDRAQYF
>-|TRBJ2-7|TRBV5-1|-
TGCGCCAGCAGCGAACAGGGAAGGGAGCAGTACTTC
CASSEQGREQYF
>-|TRBJ1-1|TRBV6-5|-
TGTGCCAGCAGTTTCCCGCCGAACACTGAAGCTTTCTTT
CASSFPPNTEAFF
>TRBD2|TRBJ2-7|TRBV24-1|-
TGTGCCACCAGTGGAAAAGGGACTATCGGCTCCTACGAGCAGTACTTC
CATSGKGTIGSYEQYF
>-|TRBJ1-4|TRBV18|-
TGTGCCAGCTCACCTAGTGAAGAAAAACTGTTTTTT
CASSPSEEKLFF
>-|TRBJ2-1|TRBV28|-
TGTGCCAGCAGTTTTATTATTTCTGGCAGGGCAATAGGGAATGAGCAGTTCTTC
CASSFIISGRAIGNEQFF
>-|TRBJ2-4|TRBV5-1|-
TGCGCCAGCAGCTTGTTATCGGGGCCGACCAAAAACATTCAGTACTTC
CASSLLSGPTKNIQYF
>-|TRBJ1-5|TRBV5-5|-
TGTGCCAGCAGCTTGGCAGCCCTGGGTGCTTATAGCAATCAGCCCCAGCATTTT
CASSLAALGAYSNQPQHF
>-|TRBJ1-2|TRBV28|-
TGTGCCAGCAGTTCGGACCCTCACGTAAACTTC
CASSSDPHVNF
>-|TRBJ2-7|TRBV7-8|once
TGTGCCAGCAGCACCCCCGGGACAAAAAAATACGAGCAGTACTTC
CASSTPGTKKYEQYF
>-|TRBJ1-2|TRBV6-5|once
TGTGCCAGCAGTTACTCGCAGGGGCGGTCGAACTATGGCTACACCTTC
CASSYSQGRSNYGYTF
>-|TRBJ2-7|TRBV7-9|-
TGTGCCAGCAGCCTCTTAGGGGACTCCTACGAGCAGTACTTC
CASSLLGDSYEQYF
>-|TRBJ2-2|TRBV14|-
TGTGCCAGCAGCCACTCCCCAGGGAACACCGGGGAGCTGTTTTTT
CASSHSPGNTGELFF
>-|TRBJ1-2|TRBV12-3/TRBV12-4|few
TGTGCCAGCAGTTTCCGGGAGAACTATGGCTACACCTTC
CASSFRENYGYTF
>-|TRBJ1-5|TRBV19|-
TGTGCCAGTAGTATTTCAGTCGGAAGCAATCAGCCCCAGCATTTT
CASSISVGSNQPQHF
>-|TRBJ2-3|TRBV6-2/TRBV6-3|-
TGTGCCAGCAGCATCCGGGACTTAGGCACAGATACGCAGTATTTT
CASSIRDLGTDTQYF
>TRBD2|TRBJ2-5|TRBV27|-
TGTGCCAGCAGCCTAGCGGGGGGGCCGGGGTGGCAAGAGACCCAGTACTTC
CASSLAGGPGWQETQYF
>TRBD1|TRBJ1-2|TRBV27|-
TGTGCCAGCTGGGCGCGGGACAGGAGTAACTATGGCTACACCTTC
CASWARDRSNYGYTF
>TRBD2|TRBJ2-3|TRBV5-1|-
TGCGCCAGCAGCCTTGTAGGACTAGCAACAGATACGCAGTATTTT
CASSLVGLATDTQYF
>TRBD2|TRBJ2-3|TRBV7-7|-
TGTGCCAGCAGCTTAGGGACTAGCCAAACAGATACGCAGTATTTT
CASSLGTSQTDTQYF
>TRBD1|TRBJ2-7|TRBV9|-
TGTGCCAGCAGCGTAGGAGTAGGTGGGGGACAGGATTACGAGCAGTACTTC
CASSVGVGGGQDYEQYF
>-|TRBJ1-1|TRBV20-1|-
TGCAGTGGTAGTAGCCCGGGCACTGAAGCTTTCTTT
CSGSSPGTEAFF
>-|TRBJ1-4|TRBV28|-
TGTGCCAGCAGTTTAGTAGGGGTGGGCACTAATGAAAAACTGTTTTTT
CASSLVGVGTNEKLFF
>-|TRBJ2-4|TRBV19|-
TGTGCCAGTAGTATAGAGGCGACAGCCCTCACAAACATTCAGTACTTC
CASSIEATALTNIQYF
>-|TRBJ2-7|TRBV6-2/TRBV6-3|-
TGTGCCAGCAGTTACTTCAGGGTCCACGAGCAGTACTTC
CASSYFRVHEQYF
>-|TRBJ1-2|TRBV28|few
TGTGCCAGCAGTTCCCCAGCTACAGCTAACTATGGCTACACCTTC
CASSSPATANYGYTF
>TRBD1|TRBJ2-1|TRBV4-1|-
TGCGCCAGCAGTCCCGGGACAGGGTGGAATGAGCAGTTCTTC
CASSPGTGWNEQFF
>TRBD1|TRBJ1-5|TRBV6-5|few
TGTGCCAGCAGTCCACAGGGGAGGGCAAATCAGCCCCAGCATTTT
CASSPQGRANQPQHF
>-|TRBJ2-5|TRBV10-3|-
TGTGCCATCAGTGCCCAAACGACGGAAGAGACCCAGTACTTC
CAISAQTTEETQYF
>-|TRBJ1-1|TRBV6-6|medium-sized
TGTGCCAGCAGTTCTGGTGTGGGAGCTTTCTTT
CASSSGVGAFF